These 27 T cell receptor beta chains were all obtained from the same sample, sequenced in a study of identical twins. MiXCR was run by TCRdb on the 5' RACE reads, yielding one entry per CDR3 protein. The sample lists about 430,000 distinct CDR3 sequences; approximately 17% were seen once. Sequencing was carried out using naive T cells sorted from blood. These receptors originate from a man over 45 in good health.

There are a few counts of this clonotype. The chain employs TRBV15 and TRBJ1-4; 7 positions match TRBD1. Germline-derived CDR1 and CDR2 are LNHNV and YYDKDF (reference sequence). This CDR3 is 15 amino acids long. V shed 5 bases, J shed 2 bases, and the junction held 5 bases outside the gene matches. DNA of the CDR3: TGTGCCACCAGCCCTCGACAGGGTACTAATGAAAAACTGTTTTTT. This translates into CATSPRQGTNEKLFF.

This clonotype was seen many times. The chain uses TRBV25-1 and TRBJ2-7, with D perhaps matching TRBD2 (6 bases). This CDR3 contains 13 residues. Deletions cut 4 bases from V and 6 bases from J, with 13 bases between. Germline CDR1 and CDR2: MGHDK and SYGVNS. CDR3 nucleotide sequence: TGTGCCAGCAGTGCGACTAGATTCGGCGAGCAGTACTTC. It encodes CASSATRFGEQYF.

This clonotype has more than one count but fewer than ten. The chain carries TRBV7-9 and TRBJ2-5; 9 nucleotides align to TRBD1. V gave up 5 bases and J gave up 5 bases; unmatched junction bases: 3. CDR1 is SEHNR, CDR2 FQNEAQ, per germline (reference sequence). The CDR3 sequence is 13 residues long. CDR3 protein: CASSGTGSETQYF. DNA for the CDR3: TGTGCCAGCAGCGGGACAGGGAGCGAGACCCAGTACTTC.

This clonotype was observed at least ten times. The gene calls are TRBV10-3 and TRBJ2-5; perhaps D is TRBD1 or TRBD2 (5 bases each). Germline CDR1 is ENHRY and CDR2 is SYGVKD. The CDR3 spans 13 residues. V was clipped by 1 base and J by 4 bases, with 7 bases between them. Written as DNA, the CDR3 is TGTGCCATCAGTGAGTGGGGGACAGAGACCCAGTACTTC. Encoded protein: CAISEWGTETQYF.

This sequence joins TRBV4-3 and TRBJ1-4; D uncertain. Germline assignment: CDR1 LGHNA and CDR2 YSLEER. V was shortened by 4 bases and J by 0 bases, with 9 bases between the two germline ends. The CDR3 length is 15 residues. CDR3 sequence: CASSRQSATNEKLFF. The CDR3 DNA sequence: TGCGCCAGCAGCCGCCAGAGTGCAACTAATGAAAAACTGTTTTTT.

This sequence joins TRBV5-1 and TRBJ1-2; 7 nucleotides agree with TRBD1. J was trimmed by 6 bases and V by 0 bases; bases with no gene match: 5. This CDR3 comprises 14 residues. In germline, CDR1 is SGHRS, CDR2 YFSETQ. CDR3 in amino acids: CASSLGDRLHGYTF. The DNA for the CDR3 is TGCGCCAGCAGCTTGGGGGACAGACTCCATGGCTACACCTTC.

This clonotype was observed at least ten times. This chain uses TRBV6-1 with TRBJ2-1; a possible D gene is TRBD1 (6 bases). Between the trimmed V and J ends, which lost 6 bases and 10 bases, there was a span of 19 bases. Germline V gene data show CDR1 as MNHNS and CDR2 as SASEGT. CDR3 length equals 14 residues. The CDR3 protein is CASSLAFQGSEQFF. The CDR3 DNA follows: TGTGCCAGCAGCCTAGCTTTTCAGGGGAGCGAGCAGTTCTTC.

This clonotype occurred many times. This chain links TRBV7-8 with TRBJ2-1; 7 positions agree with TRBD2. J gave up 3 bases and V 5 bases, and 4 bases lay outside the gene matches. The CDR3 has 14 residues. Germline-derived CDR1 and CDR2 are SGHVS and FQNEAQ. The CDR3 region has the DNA TGTGCCAGCAGCCCCGGGACTATCTACAATGAGCAGTTCTTC. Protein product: CASSPGTIYNEQFF.

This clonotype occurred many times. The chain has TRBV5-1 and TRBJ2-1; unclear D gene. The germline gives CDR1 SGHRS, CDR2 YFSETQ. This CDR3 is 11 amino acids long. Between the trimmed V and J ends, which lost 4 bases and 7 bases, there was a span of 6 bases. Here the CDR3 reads CASSEGNEQFF. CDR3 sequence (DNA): TGCGCCAGCAGCGAAGGGAATGAGCAGTTCTTC.

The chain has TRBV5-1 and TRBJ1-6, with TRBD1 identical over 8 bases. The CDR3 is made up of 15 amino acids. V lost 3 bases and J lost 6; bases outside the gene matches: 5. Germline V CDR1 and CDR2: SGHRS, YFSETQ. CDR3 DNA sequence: TGCGCCAGCAGCTATGGACAGGGTGTTAATTCACCCCTCCACTTT. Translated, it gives CASSYGQGVNSPLHF. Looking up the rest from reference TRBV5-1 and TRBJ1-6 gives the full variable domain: KAGVTQTPRYLIKTRGQQVTLSCSPISGHRSVSWYQQTPGQGLQFLFEYFSETQRNKGNFPGRFSGRQFSNSRSEMNVSTLELGDSALYLCASSYGQGVNSPLHFGNGTRLTVT.

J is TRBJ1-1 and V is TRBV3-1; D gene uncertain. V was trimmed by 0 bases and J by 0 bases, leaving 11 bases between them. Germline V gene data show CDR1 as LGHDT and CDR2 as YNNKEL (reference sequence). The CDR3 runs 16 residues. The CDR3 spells CASSQDWRTLNTEAFF. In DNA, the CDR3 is TGTGCCAGCAGCCAAGACTGGCGGACTCTGAACACTGAAGCTTTCTTT.

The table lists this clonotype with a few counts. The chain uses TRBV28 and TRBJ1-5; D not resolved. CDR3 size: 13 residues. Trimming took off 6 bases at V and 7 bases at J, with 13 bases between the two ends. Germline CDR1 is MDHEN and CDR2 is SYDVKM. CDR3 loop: CASRTTAVQPQHF. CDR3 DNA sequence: TGTGCCAGCAGAACGACCGCAGTCCAGCCCCAGCATTTT.

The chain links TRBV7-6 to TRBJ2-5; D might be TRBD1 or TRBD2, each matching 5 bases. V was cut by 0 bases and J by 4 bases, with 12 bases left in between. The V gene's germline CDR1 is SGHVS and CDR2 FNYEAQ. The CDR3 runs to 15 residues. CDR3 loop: CASSLAPLRGETQYF. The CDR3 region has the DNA TGTGCCAGCAGCTTAGCCCCCTTGAGGGGAGAGACCCAGTACTTC.

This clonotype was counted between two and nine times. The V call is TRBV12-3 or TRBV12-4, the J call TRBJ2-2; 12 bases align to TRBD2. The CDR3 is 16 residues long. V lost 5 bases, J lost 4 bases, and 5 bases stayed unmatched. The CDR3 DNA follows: TGTGCCAGCAGTACATCTAGCGGGGGGGCCACCGGGGAGCTGTTTTTT. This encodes CASSTSSGGATGELFF.

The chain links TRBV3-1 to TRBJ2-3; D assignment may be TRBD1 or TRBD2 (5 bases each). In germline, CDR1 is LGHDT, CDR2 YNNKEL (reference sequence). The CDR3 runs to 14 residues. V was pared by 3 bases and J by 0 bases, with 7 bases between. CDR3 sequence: CASSQGDSTDTQYF. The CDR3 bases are TGTGCCAGCAGCCAGGGGGACAGCACAGATACGCAGTATTTT.

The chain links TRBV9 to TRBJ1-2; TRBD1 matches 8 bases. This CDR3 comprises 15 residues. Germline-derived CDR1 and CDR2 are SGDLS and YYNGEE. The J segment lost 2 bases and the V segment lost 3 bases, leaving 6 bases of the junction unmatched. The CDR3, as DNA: TGTGCCAGCAGCGCCCAAGACAGGGGAAACTATGGCTACACCTTC. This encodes CASSAQDRGNYGYTF.

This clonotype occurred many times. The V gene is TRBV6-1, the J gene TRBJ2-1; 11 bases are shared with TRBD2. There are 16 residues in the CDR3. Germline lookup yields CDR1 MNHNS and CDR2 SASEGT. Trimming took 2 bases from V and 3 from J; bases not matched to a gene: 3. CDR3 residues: CASSELTSGIYNEQFF. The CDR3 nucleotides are TGTGCCAGCAGTGAATTGACTAGCGGGATCTACAATGAGCAGTTCTTC.

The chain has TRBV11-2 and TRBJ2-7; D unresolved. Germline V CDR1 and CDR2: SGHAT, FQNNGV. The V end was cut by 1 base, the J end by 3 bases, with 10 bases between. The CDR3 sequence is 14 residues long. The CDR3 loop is CASSLAFPYYEQYF. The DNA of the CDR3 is TGTGCCAGCAGCTTAGCCTTCCCTTACTACGAGCAGTACTTC.

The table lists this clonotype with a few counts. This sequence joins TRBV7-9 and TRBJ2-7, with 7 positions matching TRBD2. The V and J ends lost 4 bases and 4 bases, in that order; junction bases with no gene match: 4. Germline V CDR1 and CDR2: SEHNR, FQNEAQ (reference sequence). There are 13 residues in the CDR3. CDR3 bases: TGTGCCAGCAGCTCCCCGGGGGGTTACGAGCAGTACTTC. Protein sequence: CASSSPGGYEQYF.

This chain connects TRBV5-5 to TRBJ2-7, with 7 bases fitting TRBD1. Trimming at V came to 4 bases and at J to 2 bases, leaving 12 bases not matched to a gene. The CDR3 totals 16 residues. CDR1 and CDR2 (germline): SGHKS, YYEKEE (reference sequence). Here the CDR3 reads CASSIGAGTATYEQYF. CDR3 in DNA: TGTGCCAGCAGCATCGGGGCCGGGACAGCCACCTACGAGCAGTACTTC. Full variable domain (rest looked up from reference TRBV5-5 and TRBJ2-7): DAGVTQSPTHLIKTRGQQVTLRCSPISGHKSVSWYQQVLGQGPQFIFQYYEKEERGRGNFPDRFSARQFPNYSSELNVNALLLGDSALYLCASSIGAGTATYEQYFGPGTRLTVT.

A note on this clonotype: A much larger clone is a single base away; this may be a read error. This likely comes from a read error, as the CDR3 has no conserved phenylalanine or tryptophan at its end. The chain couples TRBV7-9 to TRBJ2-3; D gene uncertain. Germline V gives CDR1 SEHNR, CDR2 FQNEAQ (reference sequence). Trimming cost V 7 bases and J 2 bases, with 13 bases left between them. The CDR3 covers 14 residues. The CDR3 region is CASIGRGYTDTQYL. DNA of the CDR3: TGTGCCAGCATCGGCCGAGGATACACAGATACGCAGTATCTT.

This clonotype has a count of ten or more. The CDR3 DNA follows: TGTGCCAGCAGCTACTCCACTAGCGGGAGACCCTACGAGCAGTACTTC. Amino acids: CASSYSTSGRPYEQYF. The chain employs TRBV7-8 and TRBJ2-7; TRBD2 matches 11 bases. Trimming at V came to 4 bases and at J to 2 bases, leaving 7 bases not matched to a gene. This CDR3 spans 16 amino acids. Germline V gene data show CDR1 as SGHVS and CDR2 as FQNEAQ. Based on the CDR3 plus reference TRBV7-8 and TRBJ2-7, the full variable domain is GAGVSQSPRYKVAKRGQDVALRCDPISGHVSLFWYQQALGQGPEFLTYFQNEAQLDKSGLPSDRFFAERPEGSVSTLKIQRTQQEDSAVYLCASSYSTSGRPYEQYFGPGTRLTVT.

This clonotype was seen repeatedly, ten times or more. DNA for the CDR3: TGCAGTGCTTCCCCCGGGACAGGGGGCCGGGGTGAAAAACTGTTTTTT. It encodes CSASPGTGGRGEKLFF. The chain couples TRBV20-1 to TRBJ1-4, with 12 bases that match TRBD1. V dropped 5 bases and J dropped 7; count of bases not matched to a gene: 11. CDR1 is DFQATT, CDR2 SNEGSKA, per germline (reference sequence). The CDR3 length is 16 residues.

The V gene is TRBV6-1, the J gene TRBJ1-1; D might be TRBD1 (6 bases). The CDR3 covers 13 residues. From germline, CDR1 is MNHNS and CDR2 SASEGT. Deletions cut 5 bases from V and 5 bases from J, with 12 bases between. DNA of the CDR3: TGTGCCAGCAGTACACAGGGTAGGACTGAAGCTTTCTTT. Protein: CASSTQGRTEAFF.

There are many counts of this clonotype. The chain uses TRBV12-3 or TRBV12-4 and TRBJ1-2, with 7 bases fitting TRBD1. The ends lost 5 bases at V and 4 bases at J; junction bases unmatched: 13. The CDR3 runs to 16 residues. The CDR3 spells CASSRPTTGRLYGYTF. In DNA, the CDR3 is TGTGCCAGCAGTCGGCCCACGACAGGGAGGCTCTATGGCTACACCTTC.

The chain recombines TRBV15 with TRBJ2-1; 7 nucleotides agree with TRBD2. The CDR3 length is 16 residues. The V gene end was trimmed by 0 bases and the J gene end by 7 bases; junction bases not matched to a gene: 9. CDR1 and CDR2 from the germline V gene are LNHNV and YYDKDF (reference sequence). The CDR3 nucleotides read TGTGCCACCAGCAGAGAGACAGCGGGACTCGGTAATGAGCAGTTCTTC. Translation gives CATSRETAGLGNEQFF.

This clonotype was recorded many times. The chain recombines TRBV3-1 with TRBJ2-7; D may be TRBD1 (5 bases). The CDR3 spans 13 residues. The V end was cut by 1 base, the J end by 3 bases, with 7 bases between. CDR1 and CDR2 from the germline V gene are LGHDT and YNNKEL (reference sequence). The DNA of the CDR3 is TGTGCCAGCAGCCAAGCAGGGATCTACGAGCAGTACTTC. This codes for CASSQAGIYEQYF.